The source of this TCR beta chain is a study of cytomegalovirus exposure and HLA in healthy donors. Germline V gene sequence: CDR1 SNHLY, CDR2 FYNNEI. The CDR3 runs to 13 residues. J lost 3 bases, V lost 5 bases, and 3 bases had no gene match. The primer mix had 60 Vbeta and 13 Jbeta primers. Repertoires were generated with immunoSEQ multiplex PCR, while TCRdb's copy carries only in-frame clones and drops some. The data contain some 150,000 clones, approximately 84% of them singletons. As regards this clone: Antigen: not known.

Overall study results and limits: Some V segments could not be told apart, so they were left out, TRBV6-2 and TRBV6-3 among them. In vitro data verified a few CMV-associated chains as specific for CMV antigens. Another analysis was done later, and it associated roughly 15,000 TCR beta sequences with HLA alleles at 0.05 false discovery rate. Several of the most significant clusters appeared linked to common viral pathogens, based on a later analysis.

Input material: PBMCs. The clonotype originates from a woman between 40 and 55 years old in good health and CMV-seronegative. This chain joins TRBV2 and TRBJ1-1; 7 nucleotides match TRBD1. The CDR3 here is CASSPGGYTEAFF. CDR3 sequence (DNA): TGTGCCAGCAGTCCAGGGGGTTACACTGAAGCTTTCTTT.